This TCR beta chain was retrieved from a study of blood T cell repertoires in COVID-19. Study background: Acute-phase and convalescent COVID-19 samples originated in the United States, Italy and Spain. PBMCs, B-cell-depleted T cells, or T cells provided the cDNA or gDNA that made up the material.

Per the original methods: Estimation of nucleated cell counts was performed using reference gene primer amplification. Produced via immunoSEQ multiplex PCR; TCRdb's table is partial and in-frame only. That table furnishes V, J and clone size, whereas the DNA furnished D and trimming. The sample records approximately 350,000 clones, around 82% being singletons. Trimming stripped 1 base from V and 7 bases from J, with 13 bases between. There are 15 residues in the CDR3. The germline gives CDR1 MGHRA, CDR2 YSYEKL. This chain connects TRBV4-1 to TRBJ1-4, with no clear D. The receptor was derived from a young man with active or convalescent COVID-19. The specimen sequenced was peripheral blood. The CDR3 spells CASSQVTGRREKLFF. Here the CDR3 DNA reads TGCGCCAGCAGCCAAGTAACGGGGAGGCGTGAAAAACTGTTTTTT.